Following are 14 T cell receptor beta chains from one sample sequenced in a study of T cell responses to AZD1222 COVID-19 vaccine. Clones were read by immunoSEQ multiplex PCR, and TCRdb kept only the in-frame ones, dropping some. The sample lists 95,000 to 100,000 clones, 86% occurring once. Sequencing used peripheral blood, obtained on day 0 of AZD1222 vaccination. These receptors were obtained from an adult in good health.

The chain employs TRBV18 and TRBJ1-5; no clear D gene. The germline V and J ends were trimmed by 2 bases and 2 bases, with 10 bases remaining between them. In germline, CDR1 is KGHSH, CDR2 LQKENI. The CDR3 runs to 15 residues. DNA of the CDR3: TGTGCCAGCTCACCAGGATCCGGGGGCAATCAGCCCCAGCATTTT. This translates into CASSPGSGGNQPQHF.

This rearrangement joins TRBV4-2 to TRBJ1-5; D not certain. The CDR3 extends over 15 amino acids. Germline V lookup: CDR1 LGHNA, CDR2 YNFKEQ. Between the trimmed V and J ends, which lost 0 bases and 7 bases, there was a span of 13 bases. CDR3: CASSQDPRREQPQHF. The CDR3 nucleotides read TGTGCCAGCAGCCAAGACCCACGGCGGGAACAGCCCCAGCATTTT.

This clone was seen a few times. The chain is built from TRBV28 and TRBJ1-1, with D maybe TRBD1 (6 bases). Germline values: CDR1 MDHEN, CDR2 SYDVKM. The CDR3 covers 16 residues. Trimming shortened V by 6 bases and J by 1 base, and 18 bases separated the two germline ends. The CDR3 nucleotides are TGTGCCAGCAGCGTCAGGCTCGGGGGCCGGAACACTGAAGCTTTCTTT. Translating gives CASSVRLGGRNTEAFF.

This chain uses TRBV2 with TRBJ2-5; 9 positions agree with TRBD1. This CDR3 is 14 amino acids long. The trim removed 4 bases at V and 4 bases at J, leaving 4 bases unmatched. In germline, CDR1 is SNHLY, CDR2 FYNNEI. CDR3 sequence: CASSARQGVETQYF. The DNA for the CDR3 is TGTGCCAGCAGTGCTAGACAGGGGGTAGAGACCCAGTACTTC. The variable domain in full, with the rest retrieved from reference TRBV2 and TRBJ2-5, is EPEVTQTPSHQVTQMGQEVILRCVPISNHLYFYWYRQILGQKVEFLVSFYNNEISEKSEIFDDQFSVERPDGSNFTLKIRSTKLEDSAMYFCASSARQGVETQYFGPGTRLLVL.

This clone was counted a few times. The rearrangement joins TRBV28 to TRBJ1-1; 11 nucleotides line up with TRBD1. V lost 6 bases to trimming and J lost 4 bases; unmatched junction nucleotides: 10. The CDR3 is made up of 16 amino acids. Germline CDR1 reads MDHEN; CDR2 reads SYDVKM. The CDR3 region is CASRARDRGRGTEAFF. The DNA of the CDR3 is TGTGCCAGCAGGGCCCGGGACAGGGGGAGGGGCACTGAAGCTTTCTTT.

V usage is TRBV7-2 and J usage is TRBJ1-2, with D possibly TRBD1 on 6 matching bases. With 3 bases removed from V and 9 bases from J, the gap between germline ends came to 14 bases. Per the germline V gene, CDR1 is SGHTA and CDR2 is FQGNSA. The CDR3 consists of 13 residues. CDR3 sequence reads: CASSLGGGESYTF. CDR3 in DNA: TGTGCCAGCAGCTTGGGAGGGGGAGAGAGCTACACCTTC.

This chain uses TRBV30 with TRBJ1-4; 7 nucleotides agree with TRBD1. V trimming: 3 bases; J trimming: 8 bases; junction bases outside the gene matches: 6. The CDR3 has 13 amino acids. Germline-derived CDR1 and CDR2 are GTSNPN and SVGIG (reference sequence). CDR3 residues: CAWRSPGQEKLFF. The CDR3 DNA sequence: TGTGCCTGGAGGTCCCCGGGACAGGAAAAACTGTTTTTT.

In DNA, the CDR3 is TGTGCCATCAGTGAGACTGGACGTAGCAATCAGCCCCAGCATTTT. Protein: CAISETGRSNQPQHF. This rearrangement joins TRBV10-3 to TRBJ1-5; no definite D call. CDR1 and CDR2 (germline): ENHRY, SYGVKD. This CDR3 contains 15 residues. V lost 2 bases to trimming and J lost 0 bases, with 8 bases between them.

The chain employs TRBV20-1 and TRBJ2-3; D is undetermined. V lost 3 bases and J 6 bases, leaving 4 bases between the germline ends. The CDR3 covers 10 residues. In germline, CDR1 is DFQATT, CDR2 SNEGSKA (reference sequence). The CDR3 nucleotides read TGCAGTGCTAGGGGGGATACGCAGTATTTT. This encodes CSARGDTQYF.

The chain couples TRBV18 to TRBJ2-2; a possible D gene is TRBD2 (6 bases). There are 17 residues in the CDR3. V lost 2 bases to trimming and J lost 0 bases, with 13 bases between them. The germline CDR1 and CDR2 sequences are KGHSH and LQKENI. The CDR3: CASSPSIAETNTGELFF. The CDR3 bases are TGTGCCAGCTCACCATCCATAGCGGAGACGAACACCGGGGAGCTGTTTTTT.

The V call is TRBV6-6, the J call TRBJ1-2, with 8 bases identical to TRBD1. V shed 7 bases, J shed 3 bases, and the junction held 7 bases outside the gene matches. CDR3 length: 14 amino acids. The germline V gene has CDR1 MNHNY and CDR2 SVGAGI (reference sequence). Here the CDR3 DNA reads TGTGCCAGCACCGTCAGGGGGCCGGACTATGGCTACACCTTC. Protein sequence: CASTVRGPDYGYTF.

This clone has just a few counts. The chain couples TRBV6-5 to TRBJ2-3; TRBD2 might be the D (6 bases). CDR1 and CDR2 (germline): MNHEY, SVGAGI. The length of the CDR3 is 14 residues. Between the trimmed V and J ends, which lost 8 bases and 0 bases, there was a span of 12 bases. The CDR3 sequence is CASRGTQSTDTQYF. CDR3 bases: TGTGCCAGCCGCGGGACCCAGAGCACAGATACGCAGTATTTT.

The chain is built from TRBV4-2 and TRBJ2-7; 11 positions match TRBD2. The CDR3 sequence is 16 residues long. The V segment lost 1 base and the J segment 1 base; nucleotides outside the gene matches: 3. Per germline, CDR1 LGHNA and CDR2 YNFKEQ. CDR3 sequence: CASSQGTSGLSYEQYF. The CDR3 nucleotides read TGTGCCAGCAGCCAAGGGACTAGCGGGTTATCCTACGAGCAGTACTTC.

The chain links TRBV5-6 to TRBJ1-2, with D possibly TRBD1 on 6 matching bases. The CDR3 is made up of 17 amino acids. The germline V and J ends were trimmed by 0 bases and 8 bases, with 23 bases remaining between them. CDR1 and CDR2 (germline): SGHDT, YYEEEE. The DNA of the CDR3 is TGTGCCAGCAGCTTGGGTGGTATTGTTACAGGGAAAAAAGGCTACACCTTC. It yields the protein CASSLGGIVTGKKGYTF.